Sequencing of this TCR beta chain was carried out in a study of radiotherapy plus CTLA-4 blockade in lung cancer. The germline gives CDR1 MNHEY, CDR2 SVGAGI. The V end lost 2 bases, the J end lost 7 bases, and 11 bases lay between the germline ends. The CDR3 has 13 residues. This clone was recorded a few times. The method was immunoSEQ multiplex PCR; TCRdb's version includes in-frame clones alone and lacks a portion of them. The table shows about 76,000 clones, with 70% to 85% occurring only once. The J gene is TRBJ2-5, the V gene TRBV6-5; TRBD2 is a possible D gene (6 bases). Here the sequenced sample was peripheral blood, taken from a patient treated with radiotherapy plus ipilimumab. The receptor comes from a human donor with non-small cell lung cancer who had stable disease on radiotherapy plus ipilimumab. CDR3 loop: CASSYILRGTQYF. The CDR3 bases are TGTGCCAGCAGTTACATCCTGCGGGGGACCCAGTACTTC.